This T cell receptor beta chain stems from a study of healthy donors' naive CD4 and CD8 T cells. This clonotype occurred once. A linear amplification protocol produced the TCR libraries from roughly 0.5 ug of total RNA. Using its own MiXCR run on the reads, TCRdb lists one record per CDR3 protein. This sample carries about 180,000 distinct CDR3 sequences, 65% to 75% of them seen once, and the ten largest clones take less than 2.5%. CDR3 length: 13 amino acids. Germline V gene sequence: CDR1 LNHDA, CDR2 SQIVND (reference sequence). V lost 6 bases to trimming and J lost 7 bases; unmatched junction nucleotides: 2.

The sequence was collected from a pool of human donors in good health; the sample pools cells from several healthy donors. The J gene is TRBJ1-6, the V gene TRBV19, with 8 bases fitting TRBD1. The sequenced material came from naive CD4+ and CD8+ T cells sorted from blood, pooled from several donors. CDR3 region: CASRGTGNSPLHF. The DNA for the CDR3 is TGTGCCAGTAGAGGGACAGGAAATTCACCCCTCCACTTT.